This is a list of T cell receptor beta chains from one sample in a study of blood T cell repertoires in COVID-19. Method: immunoSEQ multiplex PCR; TCRdb's copy keeps in-frame clones and lacks some. The sample lists about 87,000 clones, about 88% occurring once. The source material was peripheral blood. These receptors were taken from a woman of 80 years or more with active COVID-19. Both conserved end residues are part of each CDR3. D genes are given only for firm matches. Expanded clones are given a class, and other clones once, few, many or no size at all.

>.|TRBJ1-3|TRBV5-1|.
CASSLTGISGNTIYF
TGCGCCAGCAGCCTCACAGGCATCTCTGGAAACACCATATATTTT
>TRBD2|TRBJ2-5|TRBV7-2|.
CASMRSHGGETQYF
TGTGCCAGCATGAGGTCCCACGGGGGGGAGACCCAGTACTTC
>TRBD2|TRBJ2-3|TRBV15|.
CATSREAGAADTQYF
TGTGCCACCAGCAGAGAAGCGGGAGCGGCAGATACGCAGTATTTT
>TRBD1|TRBJ2-7|TRBV4-3|.
CASSQEAGSRGQGAYEQYF
TGCGCCAGCAGCCAAGAAGCGGGAAGTCGGGGACAGGGGGCTTACGAGCAGTACTTC
>TRBD2|TRBJ2-1|TRBV11-2|.
CASSLLAGGGGEQFF
TGTGCCAGCAGCTTACTAGCGGGAGGGGGGGGTGAGCAGTTCTTC
>TRBD2|TRBJ2-3|TRBV7-8|.
CASSSPAGADTQYF
TGTGCCAGCAGCTCCCCAGCGGGAGCAGATACGCAGTATTTT
>TRBD2|TRBJ2-2|TRBV18|few
CASSPHAGVTTGELFF
TGTGCCAGCTCCCCCCACGCGGGAGTCACCACCGGGGAGCTGTTTTTT
>TRBD1|TRBJ1-2|TRBV19|.
CASSSRDRGGDYGYTF
TGTGCCAGTAGTTCCCGGGACAGGGGAGGAGACTATGGCTACACCTTC
>TRBD2|TRBJ2-5|TRBV11-2|.
CASSLVGEGETQYF
TGTGCCAGCAGCTTAGTTGGGGAGGGGGAGACCCAGTACTTC
>TRBD2|TRBJ2-1|TRBV19|once
CASTGTSASGVYNEQFF
TGTGCCAGTACCGGGACTAGCGCCTCCGGAGTCTACAATGAGCAGTTCTTC
>TRBD2|TRBJ2-7|TRBV5-4|.
CASSPGLARSYEQYF
TGTGCCAGCAGCCCGGGACTAGCGCGATCCTACGAGCAGTACTTC
>.|TRBJ2-7|TRBV28|.
CASRGGDRSYEQYF
TGTGCCAGCAGGGGGGGGGACAGGTCCTACGAGCAGTACTTC
>.|TRBJ1-5|TRBV7-9|.
CASSLQGQDQPQHF
TGTGCCAGCAGCTTACAGGGGCAAGATCAGCCCCAGCATTTT
>TRBD1|TRBJ2-7|TRBV28|.
CASRSGTGESYEQYF
TGTGCCAGCAGGAGCGGGACAGGGGAGTCCTACGAGCAGTACTTC
>.|TRBJ2-6|TRBV7-2|.
CASSTGHSSFNVLTF
TGTGCCAGCAGCACCGGACATAGCTCATTCAACGTCCTGACTTTC
>.|TRBJ1-5|TRBV28|.
CASRQGQPQHF
TGTGCCAGCAGACAGGGCCAGCCCCAGCATTTT
>TRBD1|TRBJ1-6|TRBV28|.
CASRNLRDSPKYSPLHF
TGTGCCAGCAGAAACCTTCGGGACAGTCCCAAGTATTCACCCCTCCACTTT
>.|TRBJ2-5|TRBV18|.
CASSPPVSYGNGETQYF
TGTGCCAGCTCACCACCGGTCTCCTACGGGAATGGAGAGACCCAGTACTTC
>TRBD2|TRBJ2-1|TRBV10-3|.
CAISPQVAGYNEQFF
TGTGCCATCAGCCCCCAGGTAGCGGGGTACAATGAGCAGTTCTTC
>TRBD1|TRBJ2-3|TRBV6-2/TRBV6-3|.
CASSYSTGDKDTQYF
TGTGCCAGCAGTTACTCGACAGGGGATAAAGATACGCAGTATTTT
>.|TRBJ2-2|TRBV28|.
CASSQGSANTGELFF
TGTGCCAGCAGCCAGGGGTCCGCTAACACCGGGGAGCTGTTTTTT
>TRBD2|TRBJ2-3|TRBV5-4|.
CASRSGAARPDTQYF
TGTGCCAGCAGGAGCGGGGCAGCTCGTCCAGATACGCAGTATTTT
>TRBD2|TRBJ2-5|TRBV7-2|.
CASSSRTSGKETQYF
TGTGCCAGCAGCTCAAGGACTAGCGGGAAAGAGACCCAGTACTTC
>TRBD1|TRBJ1-6|TRBV11-2|few
CASSWTGQSNSPLHF
TGTGCCAGCAGCTGGACGGGACAGAGCAATTCACCCCTCCACTTT
>.|TRBJ2-5|TRBV27|.
CASSPLGVTEQETQYF
TGTGCCAGCAGTCCCCTAGGCGTCACGGAGCAAGAGACCCAGTACTTC
>.|TRBJ1-2|TRBV2|.
CASTGGTGYTF
TGTGCCAGCACTGGGGGGACTGGCTACACCTTC
>.|TRBJ2-3|TRBV29-1|.
CSVATNRGTDTQYF
TGCAGCGTTGCGACCAACCGGGGGACAGATACGCAGTATTTT
>.|TRBJ1-2|TRBV28|once
CASSLSGGANYGYTF
TGTGCCAGCAGTTTATCGGGAGGAGCTAACTATGGCTACACCTTC
>.|TRBJ2-3|TRBV6-6|.
CASSPYRADTQYF
TGTGCCAGCAGTCCCTACAGGGCAGATACGCAGTATTTT
>TRBD2|TRBJ2-1|TRBV9|.
CASSLEASGSHEQFF
TGTGCCAGCAGTCTAGAGGCTAGCGGGAGCCATGAGCAGTTCTTC
>.|TRBJ1-4|TRBV6-6|.
CASSSPGGVDEKLFF
TGTGCCAGCAGTTCTCCCGGAGGTGTGGATGAAAAACTGTTTTTT
>TRBD1|TRBJ1-2|TRBV9|.
CASSERRGQDGYTF
TGTGCCAGCAGCGAAAGGAGGGGGCAGGATGGCTACACCTTC
>TRBD2|TRBJ2-7|TRBV7-9|few
CASSLQAGDSGEQYF
TGTGCCAGCAGCTTACAAGCGGGAGACTCGGGCGAGCAGTACTTC
>.|TRBJ1-1|TRBV2|once
CASSKYRVSDTEAFF
TGTGCCAGCAGCAAATACAGGGTGTCGGACACTGAAGCTTTCTTT
>TRBD2|TRBJ2-3|TRBV27|.
CASSLRGLATDTQYF
TGTGCCAGCAGTCTTAGGGGACTAGCGACAGATACGCAGTATTTT
>.|TRBJ2-6|TRBV27|.
CASSLYPSTGSLSGANVLTF
TGTGCCAGCAGTTTATACCCCTCGACAGGCTCCCTTTCTGGGGCCAACGTCCTGACTTTC
>TRBD1|TRBJ2-1|TRBV30|.
CAWSRGTESYNEQFF
TGTGCCTGGAGTAGGGGGACAGAGTCCTACAATGAGCAGTTCTTC
>TRBD2|TRBJ2-5|TRBV19|.
CASSSGTGGPVTQYF
TGTGCCAGTAGTAGCGGGACGGGAGGGCCGGTGACCCAGTACTTC